The next 3 T cell receptor beta chains were all read from a single sample in a study of blood T cell repertoires in COVID-19. The table came from immunoSEQ multiplex PCR; TCRdb's copy has only in-frame clones and leaves some out. The table records 95,000 to 150,000 clones, roughly 90% of them present only once. The sequenced material came from peripheral blood. The receptors derive from a man aged 35 to 55 with acute or convalescent COVID-19.

This clone was seen more than once but under ten times. The J gene is TRBJ2-1, the V gene TRBV6-4, with D perhaps matching TRBD1 (5 bases). CDR1 is MRHNA, CDR2 SNTAGT, per germline. The CDR3 loop spans 14 amino acids. V shed 5 bases and J shed 4 bases, with 12 bases lying between them. CDR3 sequence: CASSSSGRYNEQFF. CDR3 nucleotide sequence: TGTGCCAGCAGTTCCTCAGGGCGATACAATGAGCAGTTCTTC.

On this clone itself: An end of the junction differs from the germline gene, which may be a read error. This chain uses TRBV7-6 with TRBJ1-1; D perhaps matches TRBD1 (5 bases). This CDR3 has 11 amino acids. Germline V CDR1 and CDR2: SGHVS, FNYEAQ. The chain's CDR3 is CAGSLGGEAFF. CDR3 bases: TGTGCCGGCAGCCTCGGGGGTGAAGCTTTCTTT.

The chain is built from TRBV4-2 and TRBJ2-1, with D possibly matching TRBD1 (7 bases). The CDR3 is made up of 13 amino acids. The V end was cut by 6 bases, the J end by 6 bases, with 12 bases between. CDR1 is LGHNA, CDR2 YNFKEQ, per germline. The DNA of the CDR3 is TGTGCCAGCAGTCGACAGGGAGGCAATGAGCAGTTCTTC. It specifies CASSRQGGNEQFF.